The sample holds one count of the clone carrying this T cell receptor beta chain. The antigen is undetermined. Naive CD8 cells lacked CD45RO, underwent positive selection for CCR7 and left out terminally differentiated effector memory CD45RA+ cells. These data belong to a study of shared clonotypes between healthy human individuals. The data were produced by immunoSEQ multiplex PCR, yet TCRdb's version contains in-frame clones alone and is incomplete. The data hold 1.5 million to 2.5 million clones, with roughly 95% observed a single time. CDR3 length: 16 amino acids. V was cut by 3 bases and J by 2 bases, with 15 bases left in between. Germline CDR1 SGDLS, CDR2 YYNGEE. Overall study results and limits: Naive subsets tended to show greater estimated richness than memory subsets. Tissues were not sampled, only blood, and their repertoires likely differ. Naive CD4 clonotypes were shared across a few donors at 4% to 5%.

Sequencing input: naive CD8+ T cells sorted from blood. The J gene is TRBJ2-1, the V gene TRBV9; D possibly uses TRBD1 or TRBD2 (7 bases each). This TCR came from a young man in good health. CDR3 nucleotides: TGTGCCAGCAGCGCAGGGGGGGACCCGACCTACAATGAGCAGTTCTTC. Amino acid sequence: CASSAGGDPTYNEQFF. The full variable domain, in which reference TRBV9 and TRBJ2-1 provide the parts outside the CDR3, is DSGVTQTPKHLITATGQRVTLRCSPRSGDLSVYWYQQSLDQGLQFLIQYYNGEERAKGNILERFSAQQFPDLHSELNLSSLELGDSALYFCASSAGGDPTYNEQFFGPGTRLTVL.